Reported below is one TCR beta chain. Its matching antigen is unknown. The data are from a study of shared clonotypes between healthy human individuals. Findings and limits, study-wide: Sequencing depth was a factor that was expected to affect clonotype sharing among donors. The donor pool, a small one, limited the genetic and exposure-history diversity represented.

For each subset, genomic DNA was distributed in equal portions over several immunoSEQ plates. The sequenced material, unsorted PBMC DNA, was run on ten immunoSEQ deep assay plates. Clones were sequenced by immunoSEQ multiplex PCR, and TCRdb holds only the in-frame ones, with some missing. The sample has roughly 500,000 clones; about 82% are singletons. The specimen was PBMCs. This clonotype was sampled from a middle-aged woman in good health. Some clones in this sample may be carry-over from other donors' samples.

CDR3 residues: CASSERSGFNNEQFF. CDR3 DNA: TGTGCCAGCAGTGAACGGTCGGGATTCAACAATGAGCAGTTCTTC. The rearrangement uses TRBV6-1 and TRBJ2-1; D perhaps matches TRBD2 (5 bases). CDR1 is MNHNS, CDR2 SASEGT, per germline. The CDR3 loop spans 15 amino acids. The ends were cut back, 2 bases at V and 5 bases at J, with 13 bases in the middle.